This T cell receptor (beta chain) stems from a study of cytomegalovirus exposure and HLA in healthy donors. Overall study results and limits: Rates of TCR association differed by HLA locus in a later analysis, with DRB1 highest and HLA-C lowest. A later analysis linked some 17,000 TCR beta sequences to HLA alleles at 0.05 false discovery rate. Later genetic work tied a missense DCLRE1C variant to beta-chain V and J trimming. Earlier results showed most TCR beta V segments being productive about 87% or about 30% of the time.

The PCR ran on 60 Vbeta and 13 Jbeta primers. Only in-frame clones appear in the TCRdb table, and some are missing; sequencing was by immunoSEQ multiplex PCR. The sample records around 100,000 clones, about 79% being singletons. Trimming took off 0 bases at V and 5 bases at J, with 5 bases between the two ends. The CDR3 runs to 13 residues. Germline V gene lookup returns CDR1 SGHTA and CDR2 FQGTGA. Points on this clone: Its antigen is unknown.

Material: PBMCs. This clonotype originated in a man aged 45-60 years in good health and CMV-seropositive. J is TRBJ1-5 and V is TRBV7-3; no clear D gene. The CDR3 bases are TGTGCCAGCAGCTTAACCCCAGATCAGCCCCAGCATTTT. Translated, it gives CASSLTPDQPQHF. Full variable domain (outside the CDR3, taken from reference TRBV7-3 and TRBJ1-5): GAGVSQTPSNKVTEKGKYVELRCDPISGHTALYWYRQSLGQGPEFLIYFQGTGAADDSGLPNDRFFAVRPEGSVSTLKIQRTERGDSAVYLCASSLTPDQPQHFGDGTRLSIL.